These T cell receptor beta chains were read from a single sample in a study of cytomegalovirus exposure and HLA in healthy donors. The table came from immunoSEQ multiplex PCR; TCRdb's copy has only in-frame clones and leaves some out. The table records over 110,000 clones, approximately 80% of them present only once. Sequencing was done on a sample of PBMCs. The receptors originated from a woman aged 35 to 49 in good health and CMV-seropositive. The CDR3 runs from the conserved cysteine through the conserved F or W. D genes are given only for firm matches. Only some rows state a clone size, as once, few, many or a class for expanded clones.

clone size	D gene	J gene	V gene	CDR3 protein	CDR3 DNA
NA	NA	TRBJ2-1	TRBV19	CASSILGSSYNEQFF	TGTGCCAGTAGTATATTGGGCAGCTCCTACAATGAGCAGTTCTTC
NA	TRBD2	TRBJ2-3	TRBV11-2	CASSLDHRLAGVHTQYF	TGTGCCAGCAGCTTAGATCATAGGCTAGCGGGAGTCCATACGCAGTATTTT
NA	NA	TRBJ1-2	TRBV5-1	CASRPDTNYGYTF	TGCGCCAGCAGACCCGACACGAACTATGGCTACACCTTC
NA	NA	TRBJ2-7	TRBV4-1	CASSQFRDYEQYF	TGCGCCAGCAGCCAATTCCGGGACTACGAGCAGTACTTC
NA	TRBD2	TRBJ2-5	TRBV7-8	CASSLGAGGYRETQYF	TGTGCCAGCAGCTTAGGGGCGGGAGGGTATCGAGAGACCCAGTACTTC
NA	TRBD2	TRBJ2-7	TRBV2	CASNSGSIHEQYF	TGTGCCAGCAATAGCGGGAGCATCCACGAGCAGTACTTC
NA	NA	TRBJ2-2	TRBV7-2	CASSLTLATGELFF	TGTGCCAGCAGTTTGACTCTAGCCACCGGGGAGCTGTTTTTT
once	TRBD2	TRBJ2-1	TRBV7-9	CASSLGLAGGSEQFF	TGTGCCAGCAGCTTAGGGCTAGCGGGAGGATCGGAGCAGTTCTTC
few	NA	TRBJ1-1	TRBV6-1	CASSEYRFKAFF	TGTGCCAGCAGTGAATACAGGTTCAAAGCTTTCTTT
few	TRBD1	TRBJ1-1	TRBV6-5	CASSYPGQMNTEAFF	TGTGCCAGCAGTTACCCGGGACAGATGAACACTGAAGCTTTCTTT
NA	TRBD1	TRBJ1-1	TRBV27	CASSRQGASTEAFF	TGTGCCAGCAGTCGACAGGGGGCGAGCACTGAAGCTTTCTTT
NA	NA	TRBJ2-3	TRBV4-2	CASSQDIGRGNTDTQYF	TGTGCCAGCAGCCAAGATATCGGCAGGGGAAACACAGATACGCAGTATTTT
NA	NA	TRBJ1-3	TRBV5-1	CASSLPGGSGNTIYF	TGCGCCAGCAGCTTGCCGGGGGGCTCTGGAAACACCATATATTTT
NA	NA	TRBJ1-2	TRBV5-1	CASSSQGVSYGYTF	TGCGCCAGCAGCTCCCAGGGCGTCAGCTATGGCTACACCTTC
few	TRBD1	TRBJ1-5	TRBV28	CASSERGTGRNQPQHF	TGTGCCAGCAGTGAACGGGGGACAGGGCGCAATCAGCCCCAGCATTTT
few	TRBD1	TRBJ1-1	TRBV5-1	CASSLTGQGEAFF	TGCGCCAGCAGCTTGACCGGACAGGGCGAAGCTTTCTTT
NA	TRBD1	TRBJ1-1	TRBV18	CASSPQTGENTEAFF	TGTGCCAGCTCACCCCAGACAGGGGAGAACACTGAAGCTTTCTTT
NA	TRBD1	TRBJ2-7	TRBV27	CASSTRQGTYEQYF	TGTGCCAGCAGTACAAGACAGGGGACCTACGAGCAGTACTTC
NA	NA	TRBJ1-2	TRBV20-1	CSATGNYGYTF	TGCAGTGCTACAGGCAACTATGGCTACACCTTC
NA	NA	TRBJ1-1	TRBV18	CASSPGPMNTEAFF	TGTGCCAGCTCACCAGGGCCCATGAACACTGAAGCTTTCTTT
NA	NA	TRBJ2-5	TRBV7-9	CASSLGGRQQETQYF	TGTGCCAGCAGCTTAGGGGGCAGACAGCAAGAGACCCAGTACTTC
NA	TRBD1	TRBJ1-1	TRBV28	CASRTGDGEAFF	TGTGCCAGCAGGACAGGGGACGGCGAAGCTTTCTTT
few	TRBD1	TRBJ2-7	TRBV6-1	CASSVSGTGFRRGESYEQYF	TGTGCCAGCAGTGTTAGTGGGACAGGGTTTCGGCGGGGTGAATCCTACGAGCAGTACTTC
NA	NA	TRBJ2-7	TRBV11-3	CASSSQGASGPTSYEQYF	TGTGCCAGCAGCTCCCAGGGGGCTAGCGGTCCTACCTCCTACGAGCAGTACTTC
NA	TRBD1	TRBJ2-2	TRBV18	CASSPRTGNTGELFF	TGTGCCAGCTCACCCCGGACAGGCAACACCGGGGAGCTGTTTTTT
once	TRBD2	TRBJ2-5	TRBV7-9	CASSLSGEETQYF	TGTGCCAGCAGCTTAAGCGGGGAAGAGACCCAGTACTTC
once	TRBD2	TRBJ2-2	TRBV11-2	CASSSLRLAGETGELFF	TGTGCCAGCAGCTCCTTACGACTAGCGGGAGAGACCGGGGAGCTGTTTTTT
NA	TRBD2	TRBJ2-2	TRBV30	CAWSSGRRPGELFF	TGTGCCTGGAGTAGCGGGAGGCGGCCCGGGGAGCTGTTTTTT
NA	NA	TRBJ2-5	TRBV6-1	CASSFQETQYF	TGTGCCAGCAGCTTCCAAGAGACCCAGTACTTC
once	TRBD2	TRBJ2-5	TRBV19	CASTIAGAGETQYF	TGTGCCAGTACCATAGCGGGAGCTGGCGAGACCCAGTACTTC
NA	NA	TRBJ1-5	TRBV18	CASSPRGKDNQPQHF	TGTGCCAGCTCACCAAGGGGGAAAGACAATCAGCCCCAGCATTTT
NA	TRBD2	TRBJ2-3	TRBV6-4	CASSDRRGGPRTDTQYF	TGTGCCAGCAGTGATCGGCGGGGAGGGCCCCGCACAGATACGCAGTATTTT
few	TRBD1	TRBJ1-6	TRBV15	CATSRDRTGAGSGSPLHF	TGTGCCACCAGCAGAGATCGGACAGGGGCCGGTTCGGGTTCACCCCTCCACTTT
few	NA	TRBJ2-6	TRBV5-1	CASSFFGAGANVLTF	TGCGCCAGCAGCTTTTTTGGAGCTGGGGCCAACGTCCTGACTTTC
few	TRBD2	TRBJ2-3	TRBV6-1	CASSEGGLASPIPHGDTQYF	TGTGCCAGCAGTGAAGGGGGACTAGCGTCACCTATTCCCCATGGAGATACGCAGTATTTT
NA	TRBD1	TRBJ2-7	TRBV5-5	CASSLDSNRGSNEQYF	TGTGCCAGCAGCTTAGATAGTAACAGGGGCTCCAACGAGCAGTACTTC
NA	TRBD2	TRBJ2-1	TRBV7-9	CASSLAASGRRNEQFF	TGTGCCAGCAGCTTAGCAGCTAGCGGGAGAAGGAATGAGCAGTTCTTC
NA	TRBD1	TRBJ1-1	TRBV28	CASSLGTGNTEAFF	TGTGCCAGCAGTTTAGGGACAGGGAACACTGAAGCTTTCTTT
NA	NA	TRBJ2-5	TRBV5-6	CASSFTVSGQETQYF	TGTGCCAGCAGCTTCACGGTCAGCGGACAAGAGACCCAGTACTTC
NA	NA	TRBJ2-7	TRBV29-1	CSVGQVLYEQYF	TGCAGCGTTGGGCAGGTACTCTACGAGCAGTACTTC
NA	NA	TRBJ1-4	TRBV19	CASTRNEKLFF	TGTGCCAGTACTAGGAATGAAAAACTGTTTTTT
NA	TRBD1	TRBJ1-4	TRBV9	CASSLTGTNEKLFF	TGTGCCAGCAGTTTGACAGGGACGAATGAAAAACTGTTTTTT
NA	NA	TRBJ2-5	TRBV5-4	CASSLVPVRGWETQYF	TGTGCCAGCAGCTTGGTCCCAGTTCGAGGGTGGGAGACCCAGTACTTC
NA	TRBD1	TRBJ2-6	TRBV29-1	CSARTGFSSGANVLTF	TGCAGCGCCAGGACAGGCTTCAGCTCTGGGGCCAACGTCCTGACTTTC
NA	TRBD2	TRBJ2-2	TRBV4-1	CASSRAGDYTGELFF	TGCGCCAGCTCCCGAGCGGGAGACTACACCGGGGAGCTGTTTTTT
NA	NA	TRBJ1-2	TRBV7-9	CASSLLPRGYGYTF	TGTGCCAGCAGCTTACTTCCCAGGGGCTATGGCTACACCTTC
NA	TRBD1	TRBJ1-1	TRBV5-6	CASRLQIRDSYTEAFF	TGTGCCAGCAGATTACAAATTAGGGACAGCTACACTGAAGCTTTCTTT
NA	TRBD2	TRBJ2-2	TRBV5-1	CASSPDRKRGRYLNTGELFF	TGCGCCAGCAGCCCAGATAGAAAGCGGGGGAGATACCTAAACACCGGGGAGCTGTTTTTT